One and the same sample provided the 15 T cell receptor beta chains below, sequenced in a study of identical twins. TCRdb re-called the 5' RACE reads through MiXCR, storing one row per CDR3 protein. The table records 1.5 million to 2 million distinct CDR3 sequences, roughly a third of them present only once. The sample consisted of cord blood. The receptors shown here come from a newborn girl in good health.

This clonotype turned up a few times. This sequence joins TRBV4-1 and TRBJ2-7; possibly TRBD1 for D (6 bases). Germline V gene data show CDR1 as MGHRA and CDR2 as YSYEKL. Trimming took 0 bases from V and 3 from J, leaving 9 bases between them. The CDR3 has 14 residues. CDR3 amino acids: CASSQDTGRYEQYF. As DNA, the CDR3 is TGCGCCAGCAGCCAAGATACAGGGCGCTACGAGCAGTACTTC.

This clonotype was found a few times. The genes are TRBV13 and TRBJ1-6, with 8 nucleotides matching TRBD1. Trimming at V came to 0 bases and at J to 6 bases, leaving 10 bases not matched to a gene. The CDR3 has 18 amino acids. The germline V gene has CDR1 PRHDT and CDR2 FYEKMQ (reference sequence). DNA for the CDR3: TGTGCCAGCAGCTTAGGCCTGCCAGGGGGCTATTCTAATTCACCCCTCCACTTT. It yields the protein CASSLGLPGGYSNSPLHF.

This clonotype was counted a few times. The chain couples TRBV19 to TRBJ2-3; maybe TRBD2 (5 bases). V gave up 7 bases and J gave up 5 bases, with 16 bases separating them. Germline loops: CDR1 LNHDA, CDR2 SQIVND (reference sequence). The CDR3 spans 14 residues. CDR3 loop: CASTSWAGKDTQYF. The CDR3 DNA sequence: TGTGCCAGTACCTCGTGGGCGGGTAAAGATACGCAGTATTTT.

The rearrangement links TRBV29-1 to TRBJ1-4, with D possibly being TRBD1 (5 bases). The ends were cut back, 7 bases at V and 8 bases at J, with 17 bases in the middle. The length of the CDR3 is 13 residues. Per germline, CDR1 SQVTM and CDR2 ANQGSEA. The CDR3 DNA reads TGCAGCGCCGGTGGGCCAAGACAGGAAAAACTGTTTTTT. Its translation is CSAGGPRQEKLFF.

This clonotype was observed many times. The V gene is TRBV28, the J gene TRBJ2-3, with 10 bases fitting TRBD1. CDR1 MDHEN and CDR2 SYDVKM come from the germline V gene. The CDR3 contains 13 residues. The V segment lost 7 bases and the J segment 5 bases; nucleotides outside the gene matches: 3. CDR3 DNA sequence: TGTGCCAGCATTAGGACAGGGGGAGATACGCAGTATTTT. This gives the protein CASIRTGGDTQYF.

This clonotype appeared many times. The rearrangement joins TRBV29-1 to TRBJ2-2, with a tentative D call TRBD2 (5 bases). Germline V CDR1 and CDR2: SQVTM, ANQGSEA. Trimming took off 7 bases at V and 0 bases at J, with 15 bases between the two ends. This CDR3 is built from 15 residues. This CDR3 reads CSAQSGRPNTGELFF. CDR3 bases: TGCAGCGCCCAAAGCGGAAGGCCGAACACCGGGGAGCTGTTTTTT.

This clonotype was detected ten times or more. The rearrangement joins TRBV12-3 or TRBV12-4 to TRBJ2-1, with 7 bases aligning to TRBD1. V shed 5 bases, J shed 0 bases, and the junction held 7 bases outside the gene matches. The CDR3 has 16 residues. The CDR3 spells CASSRAGTASYNEQFF. CDR3 in DNA: TGTGCCAGCAGTCGAGCCGGGACAGCCTCCTACAATGAGCAGTTCTTC.

This rearrangement joins TRBV14 to TRBJ2-1; TRBD1 might be the D (5 bases). Germline V gene data show CDR1 as SGHDN and CDR2 as FVKESK. The CDR3 contains 15 residues. V was clipped by 1 base and J by 4 bases, with 11 bases between them. CDR3 sequence reads: CASSQGSGWYNEQFF. The CDR3 DNA sequence: TGTGCCAGCAGCCAAGGGTCAGGGTGGTACAATGAGCAGTTCTTC.

The CDR3 sequence: CASSARDPYYNEQYF. CDR3 nucleotide sequence: TGTGCCAGCAGCGCCCGGGACCCTTATTACAATGAGCAGTACTTC. V and J are TRBV7-8 and TRBJ2-1, with D perhaps matching TRBD1 or TRBD2 (5 bases each). The better agreement between TRBJ2-7 and the DNA end casts doubt on the J call. Per germline, CDR1 SGHVS and CDR2 FQNEAQ. This CDR3 comprises 15 residues.

Many counts were recorded for this clonotype. V and J are TRBV3-1 and TRBJ2-4; TRBD2 aligns across 8 bases. Germline V lookup: CDR1 LGHDT, CDR2 YNNKEL (reference sequence). J gave up 8 bases and V 7 bases, and 7 bases lay outside the gene matches. This CDR3 contains 13 residues. CDR3 loop: CASTSGTSHIQYF. The CDR3, as DNA: TGTGCCAGCACCTCCGGGACTAGTCACATTCAGTACTTC. The full variable domain, its missing parts supplied by reference TRBV3-1 and TRBJ2-4, is DTAVSQTPKYLVTQMGNDKSIKCEQNLGHDTMYWYKQDSKKFLKIMFSYNNKELIINETVPNRFSPKSPDKAHLNLHINSLELGDSAVYFCASTSGTSHIQYFGAGTRLSVL.

This clonotype was seen repeatedly, ten times or more. This chain uses TRBV12-3 or TRBV12-4 with TRBJ2-6, with D uncertain. The V gene lost 2 bases and the J gene lost 0 bases, with 5 bases spanning the gap. The CDR3 length is 15 residues. The CDR3 here is CASSLHSSGANVLTF. DNA of the CDR3: TGTGCCAGCAGTTTACACAGCTCTGGGGCCAACGTCCTGACTTTC.

This clonotype was detected only a few times. The chain combines TRBV7-2 with TRBJ2-1; 12 bases are a match to TRBD2. CDR1 and CDR2 from the germline V gene are SGHTA and FQGNSA. This CDR3 is built from 17 residues. V lost 6 bases, J lost 3 bases, and 9 bases stayed unmatched. The CDR3 is CASSRQRLAGDYNEQFF. The CDR3 bases are TGTGCCAGCAGTCGACAAAGACTAGCGGGAGACTACAATGAGCAGTTCTTC.

Many counts were recorded for this clonotype. This CDR3 reads CASSVGLAGRTDTQYF. The CDR3 nucleotides are TGTGCCAGCAGTGTGGGCCTAGCGGGGCGCACAGATACGCAGTATTTT. This chain joins TRBV9 and TRBJ2-3; 9 bases agree with TRBD2. The germline V gene has CDR1 SGDLS and CDR2 YYNGEE. The V segment lost 5 bases and the J segment 1 base; nucleotides outside the gene matches: 8. CDR3 length: 16 residues.

This clonotype has just a few counts. The CDR3 region is CSARVGTSGNYNEQFF. As DNA, the CDR3 is TGCAGTGCTAGAGTAGGGACTAGCGGGAACTACAATGAGCAGTTCTTC. The chain carries TRBV20-1 and TRBJ2-1; 13 nucleotides line up with TRBD2. CDR1 and CDR2 from the germline V gene are DFQATT and SNEGSKA (reference sequence). The CDR3 has 16 amino acids. The V segment lost 1 base and the J segment 3 bases; nucleotides outside the gene matches: 3.

This clonotype has a handful of counts. The CDR3 DNA reads TGTGCCAGCAGCCCGGTCCCCTCGGGGGAGCAGTACTTC. It codes for CASSPVPSGEQYF. This chain joins TRBV7-9 and TRBJ2-7; D is possibly TRBD2 (5 bases). The CDR3 consists of 13 residues. V lost 5 bases to trimming and J lost 7 bases, with 15 bases between them. Germline CDR1 is SEHNR and CDR2 is FQNEAQ (reference sequence). The full variable domain, in which reference TRBV7-9 and TRBJ2-7 provide the parts outside the CDR3, is DTGVSQNPRHKITKRGQNVTFRCDPISEHNRLYWYRQTLGQGPEFLTYFQNEAQLEKSRLLSDRFSAERPKGSFSTLEIQRTEQGDSAMYLCASSPVPSGEQYFGPGTRLTVT.